One and the same sample provided the 11 T cell receptor beta chains below, sequenced in a study of blood T cells in healthy people across ages. The second PCR ran about 6 to 11 cycles with a sample-barcoded 5' primer and J-beta primers. Each CDR3 protein gets one entry after TCRdb re-called the 5' RACE reads with MiXCR. The sample has over 1,500,000 distinct CDR3 sequences; around half are singletons. Sequenced: blood. The receptors were gathered from a woman aged 40 to 50 in good health.

There are a few counts of this clonotype. The V and J genes are TRBV4-1 and TRBJ2-1; TRBD2 agrees at 8 bases. CDR1 is MGHRA, CDR2 YSYEKL, per germline. V lost 3 bases to trimming and J lost 6 bases; unmatched junction nucleotides: 13. CDR3 size: 17 residues. CDR3 sequence reads: CASSHDITSGGFNEQFF. CDR3 coding DNA: TGCGCCAGCAGCCATGATATAACTAGCGGCGGTTTCAATGAGCAGTTCTTC.

This clonotype turned up a few times. The chain couples TRBV7-9 to TRBJ2-3; no clear D gene. CDR3 size: 15 residues. Germline CDR1 reads SEHNR; CDR2 reads FQNEAQ (reference sequence). With 5 bases removed from V and 2 bases from J, the gap between germline ends came to 14 bases. The DNA for the CDR3 is TGTGCCAGCAGCCCCCCTAGTGGCGACACAGATACGCAGTATTTT. The encoded protein is CASSPPSGDTDTQYF.

The chain recombines TRBV27 with TRBJ1-5; D uncertain. Germline CDR1 and CDR2: MNHEY and SMNVEV (reference sequence). This CDR3 comprises 16 residues. Trimming cost V 0 bases and J 2 bases, with 11 bases left between them. CDR3 DNA sequence: TGTGCCAGCAGTTTATCGTTTGTTGTTGGCAATCAGCCCCAGCATTTT. Encoded protein: CASSLSFVVGNQPQHF.

V usage is TRBV9 and J usage is TRBJ2-3; 7 bases align to TRBD2. The CDR3 is made up of 16 amino acids. The germline CDR1 and CDR2 sequences are SGDLS and YYNGEE. With V trimmed by 0 bases and J by 2 bases, 6 bases remained unmatched. CDR3 sequence reads: CASSVVVAGPTDTQYF. For the CDR3, the DNA is TGTGCCAGCAGCGTAGTGGTAGCGGGCCCCACAGATACGCAGTATTTT.

This chain joins TRBV2 and TRBJ2-5; TRBD1 is a possible D gene (5 bases). V was trimmed by 7 bases and J by 5 bases, leaving 17 bases between them. The CDR3 extends over 14 amino acids. Germline V gives CDR1 SNHLY, CDR2 FYNNEI. The CDR3 here is CASTPPQGWETQYF. CDR3 nucleotides: TGTGCCAGCACCCCTCCCCAGGGTTGGGAGACCCAGTACTTC. Full variable domain (outside the CDR3, taken from reference TRBV2 and TRBJ2-5): EPEVTQTPSHQVTQMGQEVILRCVPISNHLYFYWYRQILGQKVEFLVSFYNNEISEKSEIFDDQFSVERPDGSNFTLKIRSTKLEDSAMYFCASTPPQGWETQYFGPGTRLLVL.

V and J are TRBV3-1 and TRBJ2-5; D gene ambiguous. V lost 7 bases to trimming and J lost 5 bases, with 17 bases between them. CDR3 length equals 14 residues. Germline lookup yields CDR1 LGHDT and CDR2 YNNKEL (reference sequence). CDR3 residues: CASTRGRMGETQYF. The DNA of the CDR3 is TGTGCCAGCACCCGAGGACGTATGGGGGAGACCCAGTACTTC.

This clonotype appeared a few times. The V call is TRBV7-2, the J call TRBJ2-5; D is perhaps TRBD2 (5 bases). There are 13 residues in the CDR3. The V gene's germline CDR1 is SGHTA and CDR2 FQGNSA. The ends were cut back, 8 bases at V and 2 bases at J, with 12 bases in the middle. CDR3 protein: CASARGIQETQYF. The CDR3 DNA reads as TGTGCCAGCGCCCGGGGAATACAAGAGACCCAGTACTTC.

The chain links TRBV3-1 to TRBJ2-5, with D uncertain. The J call may be faulty, since TRBJ2-7 better matches the DNA end. The CDR3 consists of 13 residues. Germline V gene lookup returns CDR1 LGHDT and CDR2 YNNKEL (reference sequence). The CDR3 DNA is TGTGCCAGCAGCCAAGTTAGTTTCGGCGAGCAGTACTTC. Its protein product is CASSQVSFGEQYF.

This clonotype turned up a few times. The genes are TRBV7-2 and TRBJ2-4; no reliable D call. The CDR3 is 15 amino acids. CDR1 and CDR2 from the germline V gene are SGHTA and FQGNSA. V was shortened by 1 base and J by 6 bases, with 13 bases between the two germline ends. This chain's CDR3 is CASSLGATGINIQYF. The CDR3 DNA is TGTGCCAGCAGCTTAGGGGCCACGGGTATAAACATTCAGTACTTC.

This clonotype was observed a few times. This chain uses TRBV15 with TRBJ2-3; TRBD1 aligns across 9 bases. With 5 bases clipped from V and 1 base from J, the junction kept 4 bases outside the gene matches. Germline lookup yields CDR1 LNHNV and CDR2 YYDKDF (reference sequence). The CDR3 has 15 amino acids. DNA of the CDR3: TGTGCCACCAGCGGAAGGACAGGGGGCACAGATACGCAGTATTTT. Translated: CATSGRTGGTDTQYF.

The chain joins TRBV5-1 to TRBJ2-3; a weak D match, TRBD2 (5 bases). The germline CDR1 and CDR2 sequences are SGHRS and YFSETQ. CDR3 length: 16 amino acids. V dropped 2 bases and J dropped 3 bases, with 16 bases sitting between them. Here the CDR3 reads CASSFKAGKQTDTQYF. In DNA form, the CDR3 reads TGCGCCAGCAGCTTCAAAGCCGGGAAGCAAACAGATACGCAGTATTTT.